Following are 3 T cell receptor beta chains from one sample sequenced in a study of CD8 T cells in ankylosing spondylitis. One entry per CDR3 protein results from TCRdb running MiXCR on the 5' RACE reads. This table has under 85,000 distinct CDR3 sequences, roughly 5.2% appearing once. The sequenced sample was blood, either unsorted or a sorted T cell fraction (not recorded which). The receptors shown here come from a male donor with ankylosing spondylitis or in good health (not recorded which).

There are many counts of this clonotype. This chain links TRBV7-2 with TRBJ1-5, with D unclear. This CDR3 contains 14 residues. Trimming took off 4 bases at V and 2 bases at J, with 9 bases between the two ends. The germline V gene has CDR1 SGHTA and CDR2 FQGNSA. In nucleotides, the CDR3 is TGTGCCAGCAGCTCCGGTCTAGGCAATCAGCCCCAGCATTTT. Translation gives CASSSGLGNQPQHF. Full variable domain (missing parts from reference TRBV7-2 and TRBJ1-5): GAGVSQSPSNKVTEKGKDVELRCDPISGHTALYWYRQSLGQGLEFLIYFQGNSAPDKSGLPSDRFSAERTGGSVSTLTIQRTQQEDSAVYLCASSSGLGNQPQHFGDGTRLSIL.

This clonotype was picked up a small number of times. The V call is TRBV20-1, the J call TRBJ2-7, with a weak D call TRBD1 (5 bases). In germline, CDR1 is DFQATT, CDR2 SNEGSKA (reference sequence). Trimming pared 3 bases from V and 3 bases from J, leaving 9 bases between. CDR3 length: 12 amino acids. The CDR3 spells CSARGRVYEQYF. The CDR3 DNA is TGCAGTGCTAGGGGCAGGGTCTACGAGCAGTACTTC.

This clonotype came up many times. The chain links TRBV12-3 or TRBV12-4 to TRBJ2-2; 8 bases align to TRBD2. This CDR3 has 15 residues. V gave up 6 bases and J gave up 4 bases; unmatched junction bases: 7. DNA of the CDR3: TGTGCCAGCAGCCCGGGACTAGGTCTCACCGGGGAGCTGTTTTTT. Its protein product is CASSPGLGLTGELFF.